Following are 5 T cell receptor beta chains from one sample sequenced in a study of OX40 agonist ivuxolimab in advanced cancers. Using immunoSEQ multiplex PCR, the repertoire was profiled, and TCRdb retains in-frame clones only, with some absent. This repertoire shows tens of thousands of clones, roughly 86% found once; its top ten account for roughly 7.8%. Specimen: CD4+ or CD8+ T cells sorted from blood, collected in a trial of the OX40 agonist ivuxolimab. The receptors were sampled from an adult with an advanced solid tumor such as melanoma, head and neck, liver or kidney cancer.

The V call is TRBV28, the J call TRBJ2-1; D is unresolved. Germline V lookup: CDR1 MDHEN, CDR2 SYDVKM. Trimming stripped 1 base from V and 10 bases from J, with 14 bases between. This CDR3 has 14 residues. In DNA form, the CDR3 reads TGTGCCAGCAGTTTATATTCTCTGGAAGGAGAGCAGTTCTTC. It is translated as CASSLYSLEGEQFF. The full variable domain, rest sourced from reference TRBV28 and TRBJ2-1, is DVKVTQSSRYLVKRTGEKVFLECVQDMDHENMFWYRQDPGLGLRLIYFSYDVKMKEKGDIPEGYSVSREKKERFSLILESASTNQTSMYLCASSLYSLEGEQFFGPGTRLTVL.

This chain connects TRBV5-8 to TRBJ1-3, with unresolved D. This CDR3 is 14 amino acids long. Germline CDR1 reads SGHTS; CDR2 reads YDEGEE. V gave up 3 bases and J gave up 2 bases, with 9 bases separating them. Here the CDR3 reads CASSSGTAGNTIYF. For the CDR3, the DNA is TGTGCCAGCAGCTCGGGAACGGCTGGAAACACCATATATTTT. The complete variable domain, with remaining parts taken from reference TRBV5-8 and TRBJ1-3, reads EAGVTQSPTHLIKTRGQQATLRCSPISGHTSVYWYQQALGLGLQFLLWYDEGEERNRGNFPPRFSGRQFPNYSSELNVNALELEDSALYLCASSSGTAGNTIYFGEGSWLTVV.

The V call is TRBV2, the J call TRBJ1-3; tentative D call: TRBD1 (5 bases). V was cut by 6 bases and J by 2 bases, with 11 bases left in between. Germline CDR1 reads SNHLY; CDR2 reads FYNNEI. This CDR3 region has 14 residues. The CDR3 here is CASSAGLPGNTIYF. Here the CDR3 DNA reads TGTGCCAGCAGCGCAGGGTTACCTGGAAACACCATATATTTT.

The chain uses TRBV5-5 and TRBJ2-1, with D possibly being TRBD1 (6 bases). Germline V gene lookup returns CDR1 SGHKS and CDR2 YYEKEE (reference sequence). Trimming took 3 bases from V and 9 from J, leaving 13 bases between them. The CDR3 is 13 amino acids. CDR3 sequence reads: CASSSTGSREQFF. In DNA form, the CDR3 reads TGTGCCAGCAGCTCTACAGGGTCGCGTGAGCAGTTCTTC.

The chain uses TRBV6-5 and TRBJ1-3; D gene unclear. The germline V gene encodes CDR1 MNHEY and CDR2 SVGAGI. V lost 0 bases to trimming and J lost 2 bases, with 8 bases between them. The CDR3 consists of 15 residues. In nucleotides, the CDR3 is TGTGCCAGCAGTTACTCGGCCGACCCTGGAAACACCATATATTTT. Residues: CASSYSADPGNTIYF.